These 4 T cell receptor beta chains were all obtained from the same sample, sequenced in a study of cytomegalovirus exposure and HLA in healthy donors. The PCR had 60 Vbeta and 13 Jbeta primers. Clones were read by immunoSEQ multiplex PCR, and TCRdb kept only the in-frame ones, dropping some. Among about 98,000 clones listed, more than 75% were seen once. The sequenced material came from PBMCs. Every receptor here comes from a human donor in good health.

The chain joins TRBV7-9 to TRBJ2-7; D is possibly TRBD2 (5 bases). V gave up 5 bases and J gave up 6 bases, with 14 bases separating them. This CDR3 contains 13 residues. Germline CDR1 SEHNR, CDR2 FQNEAQ (reference sequence). CDR3 region: CASSPPSEGEQYF. The DNA of the CDR3 is TGTGCCAGCAGCCCCCCCAGCGAGGGCGAGCAGTACTTC.

The chain is built from TRBV12-5 and TRBJ2-5, with TRBD2 matching 10 bases. V dropped 4 bases and J dropped 1; count of bases not matched to a gene: 12. The CDR3 totals 18 residues. Germline loops: CDR1 LGHNT, CDR2 FRNRAP. The CDR3 coding sequence is TGTGCTAGTGGTTCGCCTAGCGGGGGCCGCACCACCCAAGAGACCCAGTACTTC. Residues: CASGSPSGGRTTQETQYF.

The chain carries TRBV4-3 and TRBJ1-4; D may be TRBD1 (5 bases). Germline V gene data show CDR1 as LGHNA and CDR2 as YSLEER. The CDR3 is made up of 13 amino acids. The germline V and J ends were trimmed by 5 bases and 5 bases, with 9 bases remaining between them. The CDR3 reads CASSIRQNEKLFF. CDR3 DNA sequence: TGCGCCAGCAGCATCCGACAGAATGAAAAACTGTTTTTT.

This chain links TRBV10-3 with TRBJ2-3, with TRBD2 matching 7 bases. CDR1 is ENHRY and CDR2 is SYGVKD in the germline V gene. With V trimmed by 5 bases and J by 4 bases, 15 bases remained unmatched. The CDR3 extends over 17 amino acids. CDR3 residues: CAISSASGRAWADTQYF. As DNA, the CDR3 is TGTGCCATCAGTTCCGCTAGCGGCAGAGCTTGGGCAGATACGCAGTATTTT.